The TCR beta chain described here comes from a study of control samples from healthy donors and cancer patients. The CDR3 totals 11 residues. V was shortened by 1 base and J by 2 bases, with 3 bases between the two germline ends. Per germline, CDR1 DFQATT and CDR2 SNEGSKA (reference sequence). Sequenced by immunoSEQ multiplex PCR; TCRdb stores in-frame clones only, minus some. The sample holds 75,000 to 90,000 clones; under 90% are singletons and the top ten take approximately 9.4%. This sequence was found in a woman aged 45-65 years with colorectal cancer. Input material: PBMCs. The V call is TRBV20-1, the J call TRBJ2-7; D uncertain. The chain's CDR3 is CSARGPYEQYV. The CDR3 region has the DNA TGCAGTGCTAGAGGGCCCTACGAGCAGTACGTC.